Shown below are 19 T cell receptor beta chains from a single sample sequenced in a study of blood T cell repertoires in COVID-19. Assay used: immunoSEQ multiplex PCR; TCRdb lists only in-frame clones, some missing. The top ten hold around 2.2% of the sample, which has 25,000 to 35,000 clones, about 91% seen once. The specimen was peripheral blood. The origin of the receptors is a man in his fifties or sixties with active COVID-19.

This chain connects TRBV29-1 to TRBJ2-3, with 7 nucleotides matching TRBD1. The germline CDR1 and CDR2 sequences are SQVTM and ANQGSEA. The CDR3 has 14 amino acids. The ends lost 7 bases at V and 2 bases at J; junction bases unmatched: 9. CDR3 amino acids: CSDQPGQLTDTQYF. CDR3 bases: TGCAGCGACCAACCGGGACAGCTCACAGATACGCAGTATTTT.

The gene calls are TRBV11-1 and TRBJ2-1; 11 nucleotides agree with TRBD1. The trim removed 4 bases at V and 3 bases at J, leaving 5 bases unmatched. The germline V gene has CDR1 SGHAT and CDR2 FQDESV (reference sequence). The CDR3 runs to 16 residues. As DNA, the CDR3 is TGTGCCAGCAGCTCCCCGGACAGGGGGCTCTACAATGAGCAGTTCTTC. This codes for CASSSPDRGLYNEQFF.

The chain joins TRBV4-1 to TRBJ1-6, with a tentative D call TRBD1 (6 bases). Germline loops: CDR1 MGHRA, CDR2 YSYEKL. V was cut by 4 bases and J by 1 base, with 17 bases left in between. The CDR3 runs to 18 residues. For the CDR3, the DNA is TGCGCCAGCAGCCGACAGGACCTCATCGGATCCTATAATTCACCCCTCCACTTT. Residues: CASSRQDLIGSYNSPLHF.

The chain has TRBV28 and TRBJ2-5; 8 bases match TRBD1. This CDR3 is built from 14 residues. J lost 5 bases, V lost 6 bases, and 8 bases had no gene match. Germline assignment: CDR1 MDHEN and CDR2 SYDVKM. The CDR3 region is CASSIRGRKETQYF. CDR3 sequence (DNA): TGTGCCAGCAGCATCAGGGGGCGGAAGGAGACCCAGTACTTC.

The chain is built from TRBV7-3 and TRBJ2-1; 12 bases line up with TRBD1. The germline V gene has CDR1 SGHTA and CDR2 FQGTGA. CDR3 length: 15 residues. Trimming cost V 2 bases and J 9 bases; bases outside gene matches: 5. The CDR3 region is CASSLLGQGAIEQFF. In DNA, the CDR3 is TGTGCCAGCAGCTTACTGGGACAGGGGGCGATTGAGCAGTTCTTC.

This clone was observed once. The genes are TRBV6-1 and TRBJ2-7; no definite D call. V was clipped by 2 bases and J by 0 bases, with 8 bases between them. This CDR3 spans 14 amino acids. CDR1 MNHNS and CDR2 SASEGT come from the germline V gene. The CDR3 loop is CASSEPSSSYEQYF. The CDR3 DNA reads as TGTGCCAGCAGTGAACCCAGTTCCTCCTACGAGCAGTACTTC.

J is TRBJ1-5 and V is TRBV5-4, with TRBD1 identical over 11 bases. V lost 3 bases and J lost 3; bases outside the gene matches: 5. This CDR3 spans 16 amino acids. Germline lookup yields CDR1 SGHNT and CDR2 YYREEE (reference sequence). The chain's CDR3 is CASSSMGQGDNQPQHF. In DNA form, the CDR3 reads TGTGCCAGCAGCTCGATGGGACAGGGGGACAATCAGCCCCAGCATTTT.

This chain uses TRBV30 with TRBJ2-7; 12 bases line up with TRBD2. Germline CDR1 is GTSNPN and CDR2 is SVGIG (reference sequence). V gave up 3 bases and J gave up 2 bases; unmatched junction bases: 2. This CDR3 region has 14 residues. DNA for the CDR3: TGTGCCTGGAGGGGGACTAGCGGGCCCTACGAGCAGTACTTC. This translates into CAWRGTSGPYEQYF. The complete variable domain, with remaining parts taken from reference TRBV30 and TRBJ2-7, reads SQTIHQWPATLVQPVGSPLSLECTVEGTSNPNLYWYRQAAGRGLQLLFYSVGIGQISSEVPQNLSASRPQDRQFILSSKKLLLSDSGFYLCAWRGTSGPYEQYFGPGTRLTVT.

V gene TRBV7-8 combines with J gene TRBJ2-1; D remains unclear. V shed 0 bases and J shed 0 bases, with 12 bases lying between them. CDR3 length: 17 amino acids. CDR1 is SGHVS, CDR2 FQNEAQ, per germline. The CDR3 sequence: CASSLASPLSSYNEQFF. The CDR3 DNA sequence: TGTGCCAGCAGCTTAGCGTCTCCCCTTAGCTCCTACAATGAGCAGTTCTTC.

DNA of the CDR3: TGTGCTAGTGGTTCGGCGGGACAGAGAGAGACCCAGTACTTC. It translates to CASGSAGQRETQYF. The J gene is TRBJ2-5, the V gene TRBV12-5, with D perhaps TRBD1 (7 bases). This CDR3 has 14 residues. Germline CDR1 reads LGHNT; CDR2 reads FRNRAP. V was clipped by 4 bases and J by 4 bases, with 13 bases between them. Based on the CDR3 plus reference TRBV12-5 and TRBJ2-5, the full variable domain is DARVTQTPRHKVTEMGQEVTMRCQPILGHNTVFWYRQTMMQGLELLAYFRNRAPLDDSGMPKDRFSAEMPDATLATLKIQPSEPRDSAVYFCASGSAGQRETQYFGPGTRLLVL.

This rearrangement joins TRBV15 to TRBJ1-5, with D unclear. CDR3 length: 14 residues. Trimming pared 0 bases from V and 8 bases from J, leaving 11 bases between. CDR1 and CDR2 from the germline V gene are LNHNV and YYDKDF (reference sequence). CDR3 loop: CATSRDIHGEPQHF. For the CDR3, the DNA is TGTGCCACCAGCAGAGATATACACGGGGAGCCCCAGCATTTT.

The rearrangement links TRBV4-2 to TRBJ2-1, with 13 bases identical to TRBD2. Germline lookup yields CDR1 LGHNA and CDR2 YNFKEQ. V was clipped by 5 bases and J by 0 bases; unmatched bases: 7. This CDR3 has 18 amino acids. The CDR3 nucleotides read TGTGCCAGCAGCAAACTAGCGGGGGGGCAAAACTCCTACAATGAGCAGTTCTTC. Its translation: CASSKLAGGQNSYNEQFF.

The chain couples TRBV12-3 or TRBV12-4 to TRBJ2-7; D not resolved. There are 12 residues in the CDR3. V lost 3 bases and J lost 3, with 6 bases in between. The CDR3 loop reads CASSLRDYEQYF. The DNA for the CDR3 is TGTGCCAGCAGTTTGCGTGACTACGAGCAGTACTTC.

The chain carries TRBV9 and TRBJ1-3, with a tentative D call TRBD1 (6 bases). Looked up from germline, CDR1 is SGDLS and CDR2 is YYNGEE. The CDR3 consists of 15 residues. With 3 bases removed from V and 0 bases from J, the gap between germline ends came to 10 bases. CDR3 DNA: TGTGCCAGCAGCGGACAGGATTACTCTGGAAACACCATATATTTT. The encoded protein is CASSGQDYSGNTIYF.

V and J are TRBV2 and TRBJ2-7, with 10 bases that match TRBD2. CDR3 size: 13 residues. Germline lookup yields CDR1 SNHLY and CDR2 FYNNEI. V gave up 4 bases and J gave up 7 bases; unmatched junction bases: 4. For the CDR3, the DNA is TGTGCCAGCAGTGTCGCTAGCGGGAGTGAGCAGTACTTC. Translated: CASSVASGSEQYF. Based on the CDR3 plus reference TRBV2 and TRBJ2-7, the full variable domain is EPEVTQTPSHQVTQMGQEVILRCVPISNHLYFYWYRQILGQKVEFLVSFYNNEISEKSEIFDDQFSVERPDGSNFTLKIRSTKLEDSAMYFCASSVASGSEQYFGPGTRLTVT.

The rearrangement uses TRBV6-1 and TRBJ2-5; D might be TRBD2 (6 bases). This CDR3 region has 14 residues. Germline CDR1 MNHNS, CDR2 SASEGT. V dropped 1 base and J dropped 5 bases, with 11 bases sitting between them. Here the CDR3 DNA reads TGTGCCAGCAGTGAAGGGGGGGTGAGGGAGACCCAGTACTTC. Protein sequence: CASSEGGVRETQYF.

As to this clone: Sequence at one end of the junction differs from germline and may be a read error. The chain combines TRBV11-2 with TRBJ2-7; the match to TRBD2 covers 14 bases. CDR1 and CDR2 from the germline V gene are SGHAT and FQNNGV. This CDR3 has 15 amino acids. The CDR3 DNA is TGTGCCAGCAGCTTAGAGCTATTGACTAGCGGGGGGGGTGACTTC. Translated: CASSLELLTSGGGDF.

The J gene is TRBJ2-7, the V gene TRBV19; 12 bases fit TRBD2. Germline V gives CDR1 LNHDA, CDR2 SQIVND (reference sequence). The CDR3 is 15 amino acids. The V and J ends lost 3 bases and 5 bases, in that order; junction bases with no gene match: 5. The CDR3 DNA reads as TGTGCCAGTAGTATTACTAGCGGGGGGAGAGACGAGCAGTACTTC. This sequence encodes CASSITSGGRDEQYF.

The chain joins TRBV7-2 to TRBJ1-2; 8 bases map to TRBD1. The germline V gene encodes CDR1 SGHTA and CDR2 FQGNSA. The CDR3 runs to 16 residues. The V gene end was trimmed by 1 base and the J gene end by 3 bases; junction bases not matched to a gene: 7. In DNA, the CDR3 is TGTGCCAGCAGCTTAGGTTTGGGACAGGAGCACTATGGCTACACCTTC. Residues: CASSLGLGQEHYGYTF.